Shown below are 29 T cell receptor beta chains from a single sample sequenced in a study of cytomegalovirus exposure and HLA in healthy donors. Amplification used 60 Vbeta primers and 13 Jbeta primers. Sequencing was performed with immunoSEQ multiplex PCR; in TCRdb, only in-frame clones are kept and a portion is missing. The profile shows some 57,000 clones, roughly 53% of them singletons. Specimen: PBMCs. Source of these receptors: a human donor in good health.

V and J are TRBV5-5 and TRBJ1-1; D gene unclear. V lost 0 bases and J 7 bases, leaving 10 bases between the germline ends. This CDR3 is built from 13 residues. CDR1 SGHKS and CDR2 YYEKEE come from the germline V gene (reference sequence). CDR3 DNA: TGTGCCAGCAGCTTGGGCCCCAGTGGTGAAGCTTTCTTT. Translating it yields CASSLGPSGEAFF.

CDR3 nucleotide sequence: TGTGCCAGCAGTGTCGACAGGGGGAGCAATCAGCCCCAGCATTTT. This sequence encodes CASSVDRGSNQPQHF. This chain joins TRBV6-5 and TRBJ1-5, with 9 bases aligning to TRBD1. The V gene end was trimmed by 5 bases and the J gene end by 1 base; junction bases not matched to a gene: 3. The CDR3 totals 15 residues. CDR1 is MNHEY and CDR2 is SVGAGI in the germline V gene.

The V and J genes are TRBV18 and TRBJ1-2; 7 nucleotides align to TRBD1. V lost 6 bases to trimming and J lost 4 bases; unmatched junction nucleotides: 11. Germline V lookup: CDR1 KGHSH, CDR2 LQKENI. The CDR3 is 15 amino acids. CDR3 nucleotides: TGTGCCAGCTCCCCTCGGGCAGGGGGAGTCTATGGCTACACCTTC. This codes for CASSPRAGGVYGYTF.

The chain has TRBV5-1 and TRBJ2-7; perhaps TRBD1 as D (6 bases). CDR1 is SGHRS and CDR2 is YFSETQ in the germline V gene. The V and J ends lost 2 bases and 5 bases respectively, with 11 bases between them. The CDR3 is 13 amino acids. The CDR3, as DNA: TGCGCCAGCAGCTTTACCAGGGGCCACGAGCAGTACTTC. Translation: CASSFTRGHEQYF.

This clone was observed a few times. Here the CDR3 reads CASGFHTGTGAEKLFF. CDR3 DNA sequence: TGTGCTAGTGGTTTCCACACCGGGACAGGGGCTGAAAAACTGTTTTTT. The V and J genes are TRBV12-5 and TRBJ1-4, with 10 bases matching TRBD1. CDR3 length equals 16 residues. V was clipped by 3 bases and J by 7 bases; unmatched bases: 8. Germline V gene lookup returns CDR1 LGHNT and CDR2 FRNRAP.

This sequence joins TRBV29-1 and TRBJ1-1; TRBD1 is a possible D gene (5 bases). Per germline, CDR1 SQVTM and CDR2 ANQGSEA. The CDR3 is 13 residues long. CDR3 bases: TGCATCTACCGGGGGGGAGGGAACACTGAAGCTTTCTTT. It yields the protein CIYRGGGNTEAFF.

This clone was found a few times. V and J are TRBV30 and TRBJ2-7; the D gene is possibly TRBD1 (6 bases). The germline V and J ends were trimmed by 1 base and 3 bases, with 16 bases remaining between them. The V gene's germline CDR1 is GTSNPN and CDR2 SVGIG (reference sequence). This CDR3 comprises 15 residues. CDR3 DNA: TGTGCCTGGAGTGGCCGAGGGACACCTCACTACGAGCAGTACTTC. This translates into CAWSGRGTPHYEQYF.

J is TRBJ1-1 and V is TRBV7-9, with unresolved D. This CDR3 is 13 amino acids long. V lost 2 bases to trimming and J lost 4 bases, with 8 bases between them. Germline V gives CDR1 SEHNR, CDR2 FQNEAQ (reference sequence). The CDR3 loop reads CASSLSGVTEAFF. CDR3 sequence (DNA): TGTGCCAGCAGCTTATCGGGTGTCACTGAAGCTTTCTTT.

V and J are TRBV5-4 and TRBJ1-2, with TRBD1 matching over 7 bases. After removal of 3 bases from V and 2 bases from J, the junction contained 1 base not matched to a gene. The length of the CDR3 is 13 residues. Germline-derived CDR1 and CDR2 are SGHNT and YYREEE (reference sequence). The CDR3 sequence: CASSSQGNYGYTF. The CDR3 DNA reads TGTGCCAGCAGCTCACAGGGGAACTATGGCTACACCTTC.

This clone was seen a single time. The chain couples TRBV7-9 to TRBJ1-2; no definite D call. Germline V gene data show CDR1 as SEHNR and CDR2 as FQNEAQ (reference sequence). Trimming shortened V by 3 bases and J by 4 bases, and 9 bases separated the two germline ends. The CDR3 has 13 residues. The CDR3 bases are TGTGCCAGCAGCTTCTCGGAGTTCTATGGCTACACCTTC. It yields the protein CASSFSEFYGYTF.

The chain employs TRBV5-4 and TRBJ2-2; D perhaps matches TRBD2 (5 bases). The CDR3 is 14 residues long. Per the germline V gene, CDR1 is SGHNT and CDR2 is YYREEE (reference sequence). Trimming shortened V by 0 bases and J by 6 bases, and 9 bases separated the two germline ends. The CDR3 reads CASSLAGLSGELFF. DNA of the CDR3: TGTGCCAGCAGCTTGGCGGGGTTGTCCGGGGAGCTGTTTTTT.

V usage is TRBV7-6 and J usage is TRBJ2-7; 12 bases agree with TRBD2. The germline gives CDR1 SGHVS, CDR2 FNYEAQ. This CDR3 contains 16 residues. V lost 3 bases and J lost 2; bases outside the gene matches: 5. CDR3 bases: TGTGCCAGCAGCTTGAGCTCTAGCGGGGGGGCCTACGAGCAGTACTTC. This sequence encodes CASSLSSSGGAYEQYF.

This clone was counted once. The V and J genes are TRBV7-9 and TRBJ2-7, with TRBD1 identical over 8 bases. The CDR3 is made up of 18 amino acids. Germline assignment: CDR1 SEHNR and CDR2 FQNEAQ (reference sequence). The ends lost 3 bases at V and 2 bases at J; junction bases unmatched: 15. CDR3 sequence reads: CASSFWQGAPPTTYEQYF. As DNA, the CDR3 is TGTGCCAGCAGCTTCTGGCAGGGGGCACCCCCTACTACCTACGAGCAGTACTTC.

J is TRBJ1-3 and V is TRBV13; 7 positions agree with TRBD1. V shed 5 bases, J shed 0 bases, and the junction held 10 bases outside the gene matches. Germline V gene sequence: CDR1 PRHDT, CDR2 FYEKMQ (reference sequence). CDR3 length: 17 amino acids. The CDR3 protein is CASSTTLQGTSGNTIYF. CDR3 DNA sequence: TGTGCCAGCAGCACCACCCTACAGGGGACCTCTGGAAACACCATATATTTT.

The V gene is TRBV7-2, the J gene TRBJ1-2, with a weak D call TRBD1 (6 bases). Germline V gives CDR1 SGHTA, CDR2 FQGNSA. The CDR3 loop spans 13 amino acids. V lost 5 bases, J lost 7 bases, and 14 bases lay in between. The DNA for the CDR3 is TGTGCCAGCAGCCCCTGGGACAAAGCTGGCTACACCTTC. Protein sequence: CASSPWDKAGYTF.

The chain recombines TRBV7-2 with TRBJ2-7; TRBD2 aligns across 9 bases. The V segment lost 5 bases and the J segment 2 bases; nucleotides outside the gene matches: 4. This CDR3 region has 14 residues. Germline CDR1 reads SGHTA; CDR2 reads FQGNSA. DNA for the CDR3: TGTGCCAGCAGCCCCGGACTAGCGCCCTACGAGCAGTACTTC. The encoded protein is CASSPGLAPYEQYF.

This sequence joins TRBV18 and TRBJ1-1; TRBD1 agrees at 8 bases. V was clipped by 3 bases and J by 2 bases; unmatched bases: 8. Germline CDR1 reads KGHSH; CDR2 reads LQKENI. The CDR3 length is 16 residues. CDR3 coding DNA: TGTGCCAGCTCACCGAGACAGGGGTGGGGAAACACTGAAGCTTTCTTT. Its protein product is CASSPRQGWGNTEAFF.

This clone turned up a few times. The genes are TRBV6-6 and TRBJ2-5, with 12 positions matching TRBD1. The CDR3 is 15 residues long. The V gene's germline CDR1 is MNHNY and CDR2 SVGAGI (reference sequence). V lost 4 bases, J lost 4 bases, and 4 bases stayed unmatched. The CDR3 DNA sequence: TGTGCCAGCAGTTCCGGGACAGGGGGCACAGAGACCCAGTACTTC. It yields the protein CASSSGTGGTETQYF.

J is TRBJ2-7 and V is TRBV30; the D gene is possibly TRBD1 (6 bases). CDR3 size: 13 residues. The germline gives CDR1 GTSNPN, CDR2 SVGIG (reference sequence). V lost 4 bases and J 1 base, leaving 11 bases between the germline ends. CDR3: CAWNPGQSYEQYF. Written as DNA, the CDR3 is TGTGCCTGGAATCCAGGACAGTCCTACGAGCAGTACTTC.

The rearrangement joins TRBV21-1 to TRBJ1-2; the D call TRBD1 from the table was never checked on the DNA. TRBV21-1 is described as a pseudogene. The CDR3 extends over 13 amino acids. The CDR3 protein is CASSKARGIGYTF. As DNA, the CDR3 is TGTGCCAGCAGCAAAGCAAGGGGAATTGGCTACACCTTC.

The chain employs TRBV6-5 and TRBJ1-1, with 7 bases lining up with TRBD1. Germline V gene data show CDR1 as MNHEY and CDR2 as SVGAGI. The CDR3 runs to 15 residues. Trimming at V came to 6 bases and at J to 6 bases, leaving 13 bases not matched to a gene. CDR3 amino acids: CASSPTPTGQSEAFF. CDR3 bases: TGTGCCAGCAGCCCGACTCCAACGGGACAGTCTGAAGCTTTCTTT.

In this sample, this clone turned up a few times. The genes are TRBV6-5 and TRBJ1-1, with D possibly matching TRBD1 (6 bases). The CDR3 has 15 residues. CDR1 and CDR2 from the germline V gene are MNHEY and SVGAGI. Trimming shortened V by 2 bases and J by 0 bases, and 10 bases separated the two germline ends. The DNA of the CDR3 is TGTGCCAGCAGTTACGCAGGGGTCATGAACACTGAAGCTTTCTTT. Protein product: CASSYAGVMNTEAFF.

The chain has TRBV7-6 and TRBJ2-3; TRBD2 agrees at 9 bases. With V trimmed by 4 bases and J by 3 bases, 8 bases remained unmatched. This CDR3 has 16 amino acids. Per germline, CDR1 SGHVS and CDR2 FNYEAQ. The chain's CDR3 is CASSSRSGGGTDTQYF. The CDR3 nucleotides are TGTGCCAGCAGCTCACGTAGCGGGGGCGGGACAGATACGCAGTATTTT.

In the case of this clone: One end of the junction varies from germline; a read error may be responsible. The chain combines TRBV7-7 with TRBJ1-4; maybe TRBD1 (6 bases). CDR3 length: 13 amino acids. Looked up from germline, CDR1 is SSHAT and CDR2 is FNYEAQ (reference sequence). For the CDR3, the DNA is TGTGCTAGCAGTGGGGGGGCTGAGGAAAAACTGTTTTTT. Translation: CASSGGAEEKLFF.

This chain joins TRBV7-2 and TRBJ2-3, with D tentatively TRBD2 (6 bases). Germline values: CDR1 SGHTA, CDR2 FQGNSA. V lost 1 base and J lost 0, with 17 bases in between. The CDR3 runs 18 residues. The DNA for the CDR3 is TGTGCCAGCAGCTTAGGGGTAGCGGTTATGTCTAGCACAGATACGCAGTATTTT. Translation: CASSLGVAVMSSTDTQYF.

The chain uses TRBV18 and TRBJ2-1, with 7 bases matching TRBD1. The ends lost 6 bases at V and 5 bases at J; junction bases unmatched: 4. The CDR3 totals 13 residues. Germline lookup yields CDR1 KGHSH and CDR2 LQKENI. CDR3 sequence (DNA): TGTGCCAGCTCGGACAGGAGGAACAATGAGCAGTTCTTC. Translating gives CASSDRRNNEQFF.

V gene TRBV4-3 combines with J gene TRBJ2-3; 9 bases are a match to TRBD2. The CDR3 spans 15 residues. After removal of 2 bases from V and 4 bases from J, the junction contained 4 bases not matched to a gene. Germline-derived CDR1 and CDR2 are LGHNA and YSLEER. The CDR3 DNA sequence: TGCGCCAGCAGCCAACTAGCGGGGCGCCCAGATACGCAGTATTTT. It yields the protein CASSQLAGRPDTQYF.

A single count supports this clone. V gene TRBV20-1 combines with J gene TRBJ1-1; no definite D call. The germline V gene encodes CDR1 DFQATT and CDR2 SNEGSKA (reference sequence). This CDR3 comprises 11 residues. The ends were cut back, 0 bases at V and 9 bases at J, with 8 bases in the middle. In nucleotides, the CDR3 is TGCAGTGCTAGAGAGGGTGGGCAAGCTTTCTTT. Translated: CSAREGGQAFF.

In this sample, this clone turned up a few times. V usage is TRBV4-3 and J usage is TRBJ2-3, with D maybe TRBD1 (5 bases). V was clipped by 0 bases and J by 1 base, with 8 bases between them. Germline CDR1 is LGHNA and CDR2 is YSLEER. The CDR3 contains 15 residues. CDR3 loop: CASSQDRVGTDTQYF. In nucleotides, the CDR3 is TGCGCCAGCAGCCAAGACAGGGTGGGCACAGATACGCAGTATTTT.